The 32 T cell receptor beta chains listed next were all sequenced from one sample in a study of OX40 agonist ivuxolimab in advanced cancers. Receptor libraries were prepared by the immunoSEQ multiplex PCR assay. Drawn from immuneACCESS, this table holds only the in-frame rearrangements with V and J called that TCRdb kept. Clones are partly lost; checked studies trace under half to an unresolved V gene and leave the rest unexplained. Present in this sample are 65,000 to 90,000 clones, 90% to 95% of which were seen just once. The top ten clonotypes cover 6% to 8.5% of the sample. Sample: CD4+ or CD8+ T cells sorted from blood, taken in a trial of the OX40 agonist ivuxolimab. The receptor set was obtained from an adult with an advanced solid tumor such as melanoma, head and neck, liver or kidney cancer.

The chain combines TRBV4-2 with TRBJ2-7; D possibly corresponds to TRBD2 (6 bases). The CDR3 length is 14 residues. Trimming removed 1 base from V and 3 bases from J, with 10 bases in between. CDR1 LGHNA and CDR2 YNFKEQ come from the germline V gene. The CDR3 loop reads CASSQGTTNYEQYF. Here the CDR3 DNA reads TGTGCCAGCAGCCAAGGGACTACCAACTACGAGCAGTACTTC.

The rearrangement links TRBV9 to TRBJ1-1, with D unresolved. CDR1 is SGDLS, CDR2 YYNGEE, per germline. V shed 4 bases and J shed 8 bases, with 12 bases lying between them. The CDR3 is 12 amino acids. The CDR3 spells CASSQSSREAFF. CDR3 coding DNA: TGTGCCAGCAGCCAGTCGAGCAGAGAAGCTTTCTTT.

V gene TRBV9 combines with J gene TRBJ2-7; tentatively, D is TRBD1 (6 bases). The CDR3 is made up of 12 amino acids. Germline CDR1 and CDR2: SGDLS and YYNGEE. V lost 3 bases and J lost 5, with 9 bases in between. CDR3 amino acids: CASSAGDHEQYF. The CDR3 nucleotides are TGTGCCAGCAGCGCAGGGGACCACGAGCAGTACTTC.

This clone was picked up a small number of times. V usage is TRBV18 and J usage is TRBJ1-2; D call uncertain. The germline gives CDR1 KGHSH, CDR2 LQKENI. This CDR3 is 11 amino acids long. Deletions cut 3 bases from V and 5 bases from J, with 4 bases between. The CDR3 is CASSPQYGYTF. The CDR3 nucleotides are TGTGCCAGCTCACCGCAGTATGGCTACACCTTC.

This chain uses TRBV9 with TRBJ1-4, with 11 bases lining up with TRBD1. V dropped 4 bases and J dropped 8; count of bases not matched to a gene: 22. The CDR3 is 20 residues long. Germline V gene data show CDR1 as SGDLS and CDR2 as YYNGEE. The CDR3 region has the DNA TGTGCCAGCAGCTCACAGACTCACCGGGACAGGGGGACGGGAAGCGAAAAACTGTTTTTT. Translation: CASSSQTHRDRGTGSEKLFF. Based on the CDR3 plus reference TRBV9 and TRBJ1-4, the full variable domain is DSGVTQTPKHLITATGQRVTLRCSPRSGDLSVYWYQQSLDQGLQFLIQYYNGEERAKGNILERFSAQQFPDLHSELNLSSLELGDSALYFCASSSQTHRDRGTGSEKLFFGSGTQLSVL.

V and J are TRBV9 and TRBJ2-5; D unresolved. The CDR3 extends over 14 amino acids. Trimming left V 0 bases short and J 0 bases short, with 6 bases between. Germline-derived CDR1 and CDR2 are SGDLS and YYNGEE. CDR3 residues: CASSVAGDQETQYF. CDR3 bases: TGTGCCAGCAGCGTAGCCGGAGACCAAGAGACCCAGTACTTC.

Remarks on this clone: Other DNA sequences of this sample code for an identical CDR3. V is TRBV6-5 and J is TRBJ2-1; no definite D call. The V end was cut by 2 bases, the J end by 7 bases, with 6 bases between. The CDR3 is made up of 12 amino acids. Germline values: CDR1 MNHEY, CDR2 SVGAGI. The CDR3 sequence: CASSYGSNEQFF. CDR3 bases: TGTGCCAGCAGTTACGGGTCGAATGAGCAGTTCTTC.

J is TRBJ1-3 and V is TRBV5-1; no definite D call. Germline CDR1 is SGHRS and CDR2 is YFSETQ. Trimming cost V 0 bases and J 0 bases, with 7 bases left between them. CDR3 length: 15 residues. CDR3 sequence reads: CASSLEFYSGNTIYF. The CDR3 nucleotides read TGCGCCAGCAGCTTGGAGTTCTACTCTGGAAACACCATATATTTT.

The chain is built from TRBV18 and TRBJ1-2; D possibly corresponds to TRBD1 (5 bases). Per germline, CDR1 KGHSH and CDR2 LQKENI. This CDR3 contains 16 residues. The germline V and J ends were trimmed by 2 bases and 1 base, with 14 bases remaining between them. CDR3 in amino acids: CASSPNPGRGNYGYTF. Here the CDR3 DNA reads TGTGCCAGCTCACCAAACCCAGGGAGGGGTAACTATGGCTACACCTTC.

The CDR3 coding sequence is TGTGCCACCAGCATTACAGCGAACTACGAGCAGTACTTC. As protein: CATSITANYEQYF. This chain uses TRBV15 with TRBJ2-7, with D unresolved. This CDR3 is 13 amino acids long. Germline values: CDR1 LNHNV, CDR2 YYDKDF (reference sequence). Trimming took off 4 bases at V and 3 bases at J, with 10 bases between the two ends.

The gene calls are TRBV6-5 and TRBJ2-5; D could derive from TRBD1 or TRBD2 (5 bases each). V dropped 0 bases and J dropped 4 bases, with 9 bases sitting between them. Germline V gene data show CDR1 as MNHEY and CDR2 as SVGAGI. This CDR3 is 14 amino acids long. The CDR3 region has the DNA TGTGCCAGCAGTTACTCGAGGGGCGGAGAGACCCAGTACTTC. Amino acid sequence: CASSYSRGGETQYF.

The rearrangement uses TRBV6-6 and TRBJ1-6, with D tentatively TRBD1 (5 bases). This CDR3 has 15 amino acids. The germline V gene has CDR1 MNHNY and CDR2 SVGAGI (reference sequence). Trimming cost V 6 bases and J 7 bases, with 16 bases left between them. CDR3 protein: CASRDPGHWNSPLHF. CDR3 DNA sequence: TGTGCCAGCAGGGACCCGGGGCATTGGAATTCACCCCTCCACTTT.

V is TRBV19 and J is TRBJ2-2; unclear D gene. This CDR3 comprises 13 residues. Germline assignment: CDR1 LNHDA and CDR2 SQIVND (reference sequence). Trimming left V 7 bases short and J 3 bases short, with 9 bases between. The CDR3 DNA sequence: TGTGCCAGTATATCCGGGTACACCGGGGAGCTGTTTTTT. Residues: CASISGYTGELFF.

The chain has TRBV11-2 and TRBJ1-3; the D is unclear. The CDR3 consists of 16 residues. Germline CDR1 SGHAT, CDR2 FQNNGV. V lost 2 bases and J lost 0, with 11 bases in between. CDR3 in DNA: TGTGCCAGCAGCTTACCTACAGCGCTCTCTGGAAACACCATATATTTT. Translating it yields CASSLPTALSGNTIYF. Full variable domain (remainder filled in from reference TRBV11-2 and TRBJ1-3): EAGVAQSPRYKIIEKRQSVAFWCNPISGHATLYWYQQILGQGPKLLIQFQNNGVVDDSQLPKDRFSAERLKGVDSTLKIQPAKLEDSAVYLCASSLPTALSGNTIYFGEGSWLTVV.

The chain links TRBV9 to TRBJ1-6; D gene uncertain. The CDR3 is 12 residues long. V lost 2 bases and J lost 9, with 6 bases in between. The germline gives CDR1 SGDLS, CDR2 YYNGEE. This CDR3 reads CASSVRVSPLHF. The CDR3 region has the DNA TGTGCCAGCAGCGTGAGGGTTTCACCCCTCCACTTT.

The chain combines TRBV4-2 with TRBJ2-7; 8 bases are shared with TRBD1. V was clipped by 2 bases and J by 4 bases; unmatched bases: 7. The CDR3 totals 15 residues. Germline lookup yields CDR1 LGHNA and CDR2 YNFKEQ. The CDR3 region has the DNA TGTGCCAGCAGCCAACCGGGACAGGTGGATTACGAGCAGTACTTC. It encodes CASSQPGQVDYEQYF.

The chain employs TRBV4-3 and TRBJ2-5; 9 bases are shared with TRBD1. The CDR3 is 18 amino acids. After removal of 2 bases from V and 0 bases from J, the junction contained 10 bases not matched to a gene. CDR1 and CDR2 (germline): LGHNA, YSLEER. CDR3 in DNA: TGCGCCAGCAGCCAACGGAGCGGACAGGGGATCCACCAAGAGACCCAGTACTTC. Protein product: CASSQRSGQGIHQETQYF.

V gene TRBV19 combines with J gene TRBJ1-1, with D hard to call. Germline V gene data show CDR1 as LNHDA and CDR2 as SQIVND (reference sequence). The CDR3 has 12 residues. V shed 6 bases and J shed 0 bases, with 5 bases lying between them. The CDR3 region has the DNA TGTGCCAGTAGACGGGTGAACACTGAAGCTTTCTTT. Residues: CASRRVNTEAFF.

The CDR3 loop reads CASSERAGNYGYTF. The CDR3 nucleotides read TGTGCCAGCAGTGAAAGAGCAGGGAACTATGGCTACACCTTC. The rearrangement links TRBV2 to TRBJ1-2; possibly TRBD1 for D (5 bases). Germline CDR1 is SNHLY and CDR2 is FYNNEI. V dropped 2 bases and J dropped 2 bases, with 9 bases sitting between them. This CDR3 is built from 14 residues.

For the CDR3, the DNA is TGCGCCAGCAGCCAAGATGGATCAAAGGGGGAACGAAACACCATATATTTT. This encodes CASSQDGSKGERNTIYF. The J gene is TRBJ1-3, the V gene TRBV4-3, with a tentative D call TRBD1 (6 bases). V was clipped by 0 bases and J by 5 bases, with 17 bases between them. The germline gives CDR1 LGHNA, CDR2 YSLEER. This CDR3 is 17 amino acids long.

The chain links TRBV6-4 to TRBJ1-2; 7 nucleotides match TRBD1. With 10 bases clipped from V and 4 bases from J, the junction kept 3 bases outside the gene matches. CDR1 and CDR2 (germline): MRHNA, SNTAGT. This CDR3 comprises 11 residues. The CDR3 coding sequence is TGTGCCAAAGACAGGGCCTATGGCTACACCTTC. This gives the protein CAKDRAYGYTF.

The count of this clone is one. The gene calls are TRBV6-5 and TRBJ2-1, with D unclear. Germline CDR1 and CDR2: MNHEY and SVGAGI. V lost 2 bases and J lost 4, with 12 bases in between. This CDR3 contains 15 residues. The CDR3 protein is CASSYATELYNEQFF. The DNA of the CDR3 is TGTGCCAGCAGTTACGCGACGGAATTATACAATGAGCAGTTCTTC.

The chain is built from TRBV9 and TRBJ2-1, with no clear D. The CDR3 is made up of 12 amino acids. The germline V and J ends were trimmed by 4 bases and 9 bases, with 11 bases remaining between them. Germline loops: CDR1 SGDLS, CDR2 YYNGEE. CDR3 region: CASSPAPGEQFF. CDR3 in DNA: TGTGCCAGCAGCCCGGCGCCCGGTGAGCAGTTCTTC.

Only one count was recorded for this clone. The chain recombines TRBV7-9 with TRBJ2-7; 11 bases map to TRBD1. Trimming removed 0 bases from V and 7 bases from J; junction bases left unmatched: 5. The CDR3 contains 15 residues. Germline loops: CDR1 SEHNR, CDR2 FQNEAQ (reference sequence). CDR3 DNA sequence: TGTGCCAGCAGCTTAGCGGACAGGGGGCGCGATGAGCAGTACTTC. Translating it yields CASSLADRGRDEQYF.

The J gene is TRBJ2-7, the V gene TRBV29-1; perhaps TRBD1 as D (6 bases). Germline assignment: CDR1 SQVTM and CDR2 ANQGSEA. CDR3 length equals 12 residues. V was cut by 4 bases and J by 5 bases, with 12 bases left in between. CDR3 sequence (DNA): TGCAGCGTTGTCTCACAGGGCCACGAGCAGTACTTC. Translating it yields CSVVSQGHEQYF.

CDR3 residues: CASSQDTPGRGFQPQHF. The CDR3 bases are TGTGCCAGCAGCCAAGACACCCCGGGCAGGGGGTTTCAGCCCCAGCATTTT. The V call is TRBV4-2, the J call TRBJ1-5, with 7 bases lining up with TRBD1. The CDR3 totals 17 residues. The V gene end was trimmed by 0 bases and the J gene end by 6 bases; junction bases not matched to a gene: 11. Germline assignment: CDR1 LGHNA and CDR2 YNFKEQ.

This clone has only a few counts. The chain links TRBV4-1 to TRBJ1-5; 8 bases agree with TRBD1. The trim removed 0 bases at V and 1 base at J, leaving 2 bases unmatched. The CDR3 is 16 amino acids. Germline CDR1 and CDR2: MGHRA and YSYEKL. The CDR3 DNA reads TGCGCCAGCAGCCAAGAAGGGACAGGAAGCAATCAGCCCCAGCATTTT. This translates into CASSQEGTGSNQPQHF.

J is TRBJ2-2 and V is TRBV11-3, with TRBD1 identical over 10 bases. The CDR3 sequence is 16 residues long. The V gene end was trimmed by 5 bases and the J gene end by 2 bases; junction bases not matched to a gene: 5. Germline values: CDR1 SGHNT, CDR2 YENEEA. The CDR3 bases are TGTGCCAGCAGCCCCCGACAGGGGGCAAACACCGGGGAGCTGTTTTTT. It translates to CASSPRQGANTGELFF.

The V and J genes are TRBV9 and TRBJ1-2; 10 nucleotides align to TRBD1. Trimming cost V 4 bases and J 3 bases; bases outside gene matches: 6. Germline loops: CDR1 SGDLS, CDR2 YYNGEE. The CDR3 contains 15 residues. The CDR3, as DNA: TGTGCCAGCAGCCCTTGGACAGGGGGAGACTATGGCTACACCTTC. Its translation is CASSPWTGGDYGYTF.

This chain links TRBV6-1 with TRBJ2-1; D may correspond to TRBD1 or TRBD2 (5 bases each). This CDR3 comprises 15 residues. V was cut by 2 bases and J by 0 bases, with 8 bases left in between. Germline loops: CDR1 MNHNS, CDR2 SASEGT. Here the CDR3 reads CASSENGGSYNEQFF. The CDR3 bases are TGTGCCAGCAGTGAAAATGGGGGCTCCTACAATGAGCAGTTCTTC.

The chain uses TRBV5-6 and TRBJ2-7, with D maybe TRBD1 (6 bases). Trimming stripped 0 bases from V and 2 bases from J, with 15 bases between. Germline V gene sequence: CDR1 SGHDT, CDR2 YYEEEE. The CDR3 length is 16 residues. CDR3 bases: TGTGCCAGCAGCTTGGGAACAGGGTTGGCACCCTACGAGCAGTACTTC. Protein product: CASSLGTGLAPYEQYF.

This clone was counted a single time. The chain has TRBV27 and TRBJ1-2; a weak D match, TRBD1 (5 bases). The CDR3 has 13 amino acids. From germline, CDR1 is MNHEY and CDR2 SMNVEV (reference sequence). V lost 3 bases to trimming and J lost 3 bases, with 8 bases between them. The CDR3 region is CASSFGADYGYTF. The CDR3 region has the DNA TGTGCCAGCAGTTTTGGGGCAGACTATGGCTACACCTTC.